Sequencing of this T cell receptor (beta chain) was carried out in a study of PD-1 blockade in classical Hodgkin lymphoma. Repertoires were generated with immunoSEQ multiplex PCR, while TCRdb's copy carries only in-frame clones and drops some. Of about 60,000 clones in the sample, 91% were seen once. Time point noted: cycle 4 day 1 (C4D1), after less than 7 weeks of nivolumab. With no exception, relapse followed autologous stem cell transplantation in all patients, and brentuximab vedotin exposure varied. Of note for this clone: What it binds is not known. The junction departs from the called germline gene at one end, perhaps through a read error.

The CDR3 totals 13 residues. Per the germline V gene, CDR1 is SSHAT and CDR2 is FNYEAQ (reference sequence). Study-wide results and caveats: Significant TCR diversity gains by C4D1 occurred in CD4+ but not CD8+ cells. Patients newly diagnosed and complete responders had comparable baseline diversity. At baseline, newly diagnosed patients reportedly showed less TCR diversity than healthy donors.

This specimen was peripheral blood mononuclear cells (PBMCs), taken before the fourth cycle of nivolumab. The chain links TRBV7-7 to TRBJ2-7; D remains ambiguous. This receptor was identified in a human donor with classical Hodgkin lymphoma. This CDR3 is CASSLGPVYEQYF. As DNA, the CDR3 is TGTGCTAGCAGCTTAGGTCCAGTCTACGAGCAGTACTTC.